The present TCR beta chain was sequenced within a study of T cell responses to AZD1222 COVID-19 vaccine. As for the study in general: Pooling covered second doses at about 4 or about 12 weeks.

Sequencing used immunoSEQ multiplex PCR; TCRdb keeps in-frame clones, though not all of them. The table records about 130,000 clones, 88% of them present only once. From germline, CDR1 is SGHNT and CDR2 YYREEE (reference sequence). This CDR3 is built from 14 residues. V gave up 3 bases and J gave up 2 bases; unmatched junction bases: 2. The sequence derives from an adult in good health. The input for sequencing was peripheral blood, taken on day 0 of AZD1222 vaccination. The rearrangement uses TRBV5-4 and TRBJ2-7; 10 bases fit TRBD2. CDR3 residues: CASSWGLATYEQYF. CDR3 bases: TGTGCCAGCAGCTGGGGACTAGCGACCTACGAGCAGTACTTC.